One and the same sample provided the 10 T cell receptor beta chains below, sequenced in a study of cytomegalovirus exposure and HLA in healthy donors. Primers: 60 Vbeta forward and 13 Jbeta reverse. Data came from immunoSEQ multiplex PCR; TCRdb stores just in-frame clones and leaves some out. The sample contains about 130,000 clones, 81% of which appear only once. Sequencing was carried out using PBMCs. The receptors derive from a man in his late teens or twenties in good health and CMV-seropositive.

This rearrangement joins TRBV18 to TRBJ1-4; perhaps TRBD1 as D (6 bases). V gave up 6 bases and J gave up 0 bases, with 11 bases separating them. CDR1 KGHSH and CDR2 LQKENI come from the germline V gene. The CDR3 has 15 residues. The CDR3 loop is CASSRQGTTNEKLFF. CDR3 sequence (DNA): TGTGCCAGCTCCCGGCAGGGGACAACTAATGAAAAACTGTTTTTT.

The chain uses TRBV4-3 and TRBJ2-3; 7 nucleotides align to TRBD2. The CDR3 runs 16 residues. Unmatched junction bases numbered 10, after V lost 4 bases and J lost 3 bases. Germline V CDR1 and CDR2: LGHNA, YSLEER. This CDR3 is CASSPNGVSGTDTQYF. CDR3 nucleotides: TGCGCCAGCAGCCCCAATGGGGTTAGCGGGACAGATACGCAGTATTTT.

Written as DNA, the CDR3 is TGTGCCAGCAGTGAGAGAGGCTTTAGCGGGAGAGCCAAAAACATTCAGTACTTC. It is translated as CASSERGFSGRAKNIQYF. The chain links TRBV25-1 to TRBJ2-4; TRBD2 matches 9 bases. J lost 0 bases, V lost 3 bases, and 9 bases had no gene match. The CDR3 contains 18 residues. From germline, CDR1 is MGHDK and CDR2 SYGVNS.

The chain employs TRBV27 and TRBJ2-1; a possible D gene is TRBD1 (5 bases). Deletions cut 5 bases from V and 10 bases from J, with 15 bases between. The germline V gene has CDR1 MNHEY and CDR2 SMNVEV (reference sequence). The CDR3 has 13 residues. Here the CDR3 reads CASSTEIAGEQFF. Written as DNA, the CDR3 is TGTGCCAGCAGTACCGAAATTGCAGGGGAGCAGTTCTTC.

Here the CDR3 reads CASTGSGGREGNEQFF. In nucleotides, the CDR3 is TGTGCCAGCACTGGTAGTGGCGGGAGGGAGGGCAATGAGCAGTTCTTC. The chain uses TRBV25-1 and TRBJ2-1, with TRBD2 identical over 9 bases. With V trimmed by 7 bases and J by 6 bases, 13 bases remained unmatched. This CDR3 is built from 16 residues. Germline CDR1 reads MGHDK; CDR2 reads SYGVNS.

The table lists this clone with a few counts. The J gene is TRBJ1-6, the V gene TRBV6-1; D ambiguous. The CDR3 extends over 10 amino acids. V lost 1 base, J lost 14 bases, and 3 bases lay in between. Germline V gene sequence: CDR1 MNHNS, CDR2 SASEGT. This chain's CDR3 is CASSEVSLHF. DNA of the CDR3: TGTGCCAGCAGTGAAGTATCCCTCCACTTT.

The chain couples TRBV5-6 to TRBJ2-5; 7 bases are shared with TRBD2. CDR1 and CDR2 from the germline V gene are SGHDT and YYEEEE. CDR3 length: 13 amino acids. Losses at the gene ends were 6 bases for V and 4 bases for J; bases not matched to a gene: 6. The CDR3 DNA follows: TGTGCCAGCAATGGGGGGGGTCCAGAGACCCAGTACTTC. As protein: CASNGGGPETQYF.

In this sample, this clone turned up a few times. J is TRBJ1-6 and V is TRBV5-4, with 7 bases lining up with TRBD1. Germline lookup yields CDR1 SGHNT and CDR2 YYREEE (reference sequence). The V and J ends lost 4 bases and 3 bases, in that order; junction bases with no gene match: 4. CDR3 length equals 15 residues. As DNA, the CDR3 is TGTGCCAGCAGCGCGGGACAGAGCTATAATTCACCCCTCCACTTT. The encoded protein is CASSAGQSYNSPLHF.

The chain joins TRBV19 to TRBJ1-3; D is perhaps TRBD1 (6 bases). With 6 bases removed from V and 0 bases from J, the gap between germline ends came to 9 bases. The CDR3 runs to 14 residues. The germline V gene has CDR1 LNHDA and CDR2 SQIVND (reference sequence). The CDR3: CASSDRSSGNTIYF. In nucleotides, the CDR3 is TGTGCCAGTAGCGACAGGAGCTCTGGAAACACCATATATTTT.

This chain uses TRBV6-5 with TRBJ1-5; possible D gene TRBD1, 6 bases. With 6 bases removed from V and 6 bases from J, the gap between germline ends came to 12 bases. There are 13 residues in the CDR3. Germline values: CDR1 MNHEY, CDR2 SVGAGI. CDR3 coding DNA: TGTGCCAGCAGAATGGGGGCAGCTCAGCCCCAGCATTTT. Protein: CASRMGAAQPQHF.